The 2 T cell receptor beta chains listed next were all sequenced from one sample in a study of regulatory T cells in long-lasting Graves disease. Regarding time point: newly diagnosed GD, antithyroid drugs for less than 3 months. PBMCs were the source of the RNA used for TCR sequencing. Library construction for TCR beta used iRepertoire HTBI primers and Arm-PCR of CDR3 regions. TCRdb used MiXCR to reprocess the multiplex PCR reads, holding one entry per CDR3 protein. The sample records 510,000 or so distinct CDR3 sequences, approximately 12% being singletons. The same specimen was also included in a second study, on T cells in Graves' hyperthyroidism and ophthalmopathy.

The sample consisted of peripheral blood mononuclear cells (PBMCs), taken at new diagnosis, from a patient treated with antithyroid drugs. These receptors came from a woman aged 25 to 45 with Graves disease.

J is TRBJ2-1 and V is TRBV2; the D gene could be TRBD1 or TRBD2 (5 bases each). Per germline, CDR1 SNHLY and CDR2 FYNNEI. The CDR3 has 17 amino acids. V was cut by 5 bases and J by 0 bases, with 17 bases left in between. CDR3 sequence: CASSQRGAASSYNEQFF. The CDR3 DNA is TGTGCCAGCAGTCAGAGGGGTGCGGCCAGCTCCTACAATGAGCAGTTCTTC.

This clonotype was detected a few times. V is TRBV7-9 and J is TRBJ1-4; no definite D call. The CDR3 runs 13 residues. Germline assignment: CDR1 SEHNR and CDR2 FQNEAQ (reference sequence). Deletions cut 7 bases from V and 3 bases from J, with 9 bases between. CDR3 sequence (DNA): TGTGCCAGCAAGGAGGAGCCTAATGAAAAACTGTTTTTT. This gives the protein CASKEEPNEKLFF. Full variable domain (rest looked up from reference TRBV7-9 and TRBJ1-4): DTGVSQNPRHKITKRGQNVTFRCDPISEHNRLYWYRQTLGQGPEFLTYFQNEAQLEKSRLLSDRFSAERPKGSFSTLEIQRTEQGDSAMYLCASKEEPNEKLFFGSGTQLSVL.